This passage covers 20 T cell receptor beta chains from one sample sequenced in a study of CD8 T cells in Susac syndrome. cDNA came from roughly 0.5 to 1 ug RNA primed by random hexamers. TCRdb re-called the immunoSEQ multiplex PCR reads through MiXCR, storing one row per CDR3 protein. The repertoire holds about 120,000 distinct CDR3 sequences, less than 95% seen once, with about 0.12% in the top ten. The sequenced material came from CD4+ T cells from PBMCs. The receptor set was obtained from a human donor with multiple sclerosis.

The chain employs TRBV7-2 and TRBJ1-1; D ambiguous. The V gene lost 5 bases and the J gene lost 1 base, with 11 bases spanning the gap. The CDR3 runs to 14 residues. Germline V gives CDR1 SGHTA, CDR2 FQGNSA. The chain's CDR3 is CASSPFAENTEAFF. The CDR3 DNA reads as TGTGCCAGCAGCCCTTTTGCAGAGAACACTGAAGCTTTCTTT.

The DNA for the CDR3 is TGTGCCAGCAGCTTAGAATTTACAGGGGGGAATTCACCCCTCCACTTT. This sequence encodes CASSLEFTGGNSPLHF. V gene TRBV7-2 combines with J gene TRBJ1-6, with TRBD1 matching over 8 bases. The CDR3 extends over 16 amino acids. Germline assignment: CDR1 SGHTA and CDR2 FQGNSA. V gave up 1 base and J gave up 7 bases; unmatched junction bases: 6. The whole variable domain, remainder taken from reference TRBV7-2 and TRBJ1-6, is GAGVSQSPSNKVTEKGKDVELRCDPISGHTALYWYRQSLGQGLEFLIYFQGNSAPDKSGLPSDRFSAERTGGSVSTLTIQRTQQEDSAVYLCASSLEFTGGNSPLHFGNGTRLTVT.

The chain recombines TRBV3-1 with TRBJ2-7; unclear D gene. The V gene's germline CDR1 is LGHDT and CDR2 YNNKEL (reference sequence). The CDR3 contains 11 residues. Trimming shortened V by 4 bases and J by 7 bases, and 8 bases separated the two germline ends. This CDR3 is CASSRSQEQYF. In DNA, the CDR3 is TGTGCCAGCAGCCGAAGTCAAGAGCAGTACTTC.

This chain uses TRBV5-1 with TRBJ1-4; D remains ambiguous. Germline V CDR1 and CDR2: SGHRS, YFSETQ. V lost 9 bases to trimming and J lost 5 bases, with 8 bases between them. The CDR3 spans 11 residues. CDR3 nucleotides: TGCGCCACCCGACCGAATGAAAAACTGTTTTTT. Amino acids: CATRPNEKLFF.

The CDR3 sequence: CASSQARGELFF. CDR3 DNA sequence: TGTGCCAGCAGCCAAGCCAGGGGGGAGCTGTTTTTT. The chain recombines TRBV3-1 with TRBJ2-2; the D is unclear. The CDR3 consists of 12 residues. CDR1 LGHDT and CDR2 YNNKEL come from the germline V gene (reference sequence). The V end was cut by 1 base, the J end by 8 bases, with 5 bases between.

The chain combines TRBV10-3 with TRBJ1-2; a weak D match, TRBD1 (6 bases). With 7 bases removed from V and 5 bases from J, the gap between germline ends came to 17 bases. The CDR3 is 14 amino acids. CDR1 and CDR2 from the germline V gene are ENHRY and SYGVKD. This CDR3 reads CAIKLSQGPYGYTF. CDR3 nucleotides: TGTGCCATCAAGTTAAGCCAGGGGCCATATGGCTACACCTTC.

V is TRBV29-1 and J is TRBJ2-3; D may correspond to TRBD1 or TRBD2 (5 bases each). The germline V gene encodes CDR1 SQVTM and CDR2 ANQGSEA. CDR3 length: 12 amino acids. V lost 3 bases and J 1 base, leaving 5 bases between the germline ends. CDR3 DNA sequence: TGCAGCGTTGAGGGGGGCACAGATACGCAGTATTTT. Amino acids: CSVEGGTDTQYF.

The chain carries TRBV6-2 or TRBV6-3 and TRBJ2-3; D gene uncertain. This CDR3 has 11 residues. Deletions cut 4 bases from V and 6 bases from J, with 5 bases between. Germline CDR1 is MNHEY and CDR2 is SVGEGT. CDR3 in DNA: TGTGCCAGCAGTTTGGCGGATACGCAGTATTTT. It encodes CASSLADTQYF.

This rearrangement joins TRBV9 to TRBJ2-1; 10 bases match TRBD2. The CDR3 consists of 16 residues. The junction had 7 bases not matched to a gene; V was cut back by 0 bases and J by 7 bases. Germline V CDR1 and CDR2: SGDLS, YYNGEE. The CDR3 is CASSVEVASGRNEQFF. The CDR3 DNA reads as TGTGCCAGCAGCGTAGAGGTAGCTAGCGGGAGAAATGAGCAGTTCTTC. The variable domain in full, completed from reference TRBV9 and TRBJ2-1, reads DSGVTQTPKHLITATGQRVTLRCSPRSGDLSVYWYQQSLDQGLQFLIQYYNGEERAKGNILERFSAQQFPDLHSELNLSSLELGDSALYFCASSVEVASGRNEQFFGPGTRLTVL.

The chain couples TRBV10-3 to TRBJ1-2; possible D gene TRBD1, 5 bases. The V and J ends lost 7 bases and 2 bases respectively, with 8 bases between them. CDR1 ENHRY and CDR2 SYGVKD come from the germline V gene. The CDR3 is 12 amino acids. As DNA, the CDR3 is TGTGCCATCAAGGAGGGGAACTATGGCTACACCTTC. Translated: CAIKEGNYGYTF.

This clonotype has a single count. CDR3 sequence reads: CASSEGAKNIQYF. Written as DNA, the CDR3 is TGCGCCAGCAGTGAGGGAGCCAAAAACATTCAGTACTTC. The chain joins TRBV10-2 to TRBJ2-4; D unclear. Germline lookup yields CDR1 WSHSY and CDR2 SAAADI. The V end was cut by 2 bases, the J end by 0 bases, with 2 bases between. The CDR3 consists of 13 residues.

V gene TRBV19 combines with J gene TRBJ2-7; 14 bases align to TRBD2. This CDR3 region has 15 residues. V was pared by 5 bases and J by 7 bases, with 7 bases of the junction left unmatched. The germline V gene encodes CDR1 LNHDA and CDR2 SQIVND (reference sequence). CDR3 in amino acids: CASSAPGLAGVEQYF. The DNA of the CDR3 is TGTGCCAGTAGTGCCCCGGGACTAGCGGGAGTGGAGCAGTACTTC.

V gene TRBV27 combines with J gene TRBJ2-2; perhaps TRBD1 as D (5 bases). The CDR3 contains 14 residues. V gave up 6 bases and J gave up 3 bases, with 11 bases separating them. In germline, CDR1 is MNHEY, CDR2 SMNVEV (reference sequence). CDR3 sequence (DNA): TGTGCCAGCAGAAGAAAAGGGGACACCGGGGAGCTGTTTTTT. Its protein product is CASRRKGDTGELFF.

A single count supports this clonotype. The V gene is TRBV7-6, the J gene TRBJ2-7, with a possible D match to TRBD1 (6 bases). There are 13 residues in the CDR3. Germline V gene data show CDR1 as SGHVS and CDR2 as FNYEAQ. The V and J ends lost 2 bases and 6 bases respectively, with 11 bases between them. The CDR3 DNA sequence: TGTGCCAGCAGCTTATCGACAGGTCGCGAGCAGTACTTC. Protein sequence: CASSLSTGREQYF.

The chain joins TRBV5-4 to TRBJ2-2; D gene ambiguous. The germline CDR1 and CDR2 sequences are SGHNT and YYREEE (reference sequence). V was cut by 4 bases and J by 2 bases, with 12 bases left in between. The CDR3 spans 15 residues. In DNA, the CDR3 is TGTGCCAGCAGCCTCGGTTTAGTAAACACCGGGGAGCTGTTTTTT. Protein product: CASSLGLVNTGELFF.

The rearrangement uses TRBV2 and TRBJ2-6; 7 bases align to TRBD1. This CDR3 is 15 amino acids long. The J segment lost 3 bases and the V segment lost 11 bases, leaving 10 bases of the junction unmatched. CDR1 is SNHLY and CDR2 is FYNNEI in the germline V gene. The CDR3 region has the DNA TGTGCCGTGGGCAGGGGGTCAAGTGGGGCCAACGTCCTGACTTTC. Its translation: CAVGRGSSGANVLTF. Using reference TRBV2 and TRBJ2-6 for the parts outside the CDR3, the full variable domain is EPEVTQTPSHQVTQMGQEVILRCVPISNHLYFYWYRQILGQKVEFLVSFYNNEISEKSEIFDDQFSVERPDGSNFTLKIRSTKLEDSAMYFCAVGRGSSGANVLTFGAGSRLTVL.

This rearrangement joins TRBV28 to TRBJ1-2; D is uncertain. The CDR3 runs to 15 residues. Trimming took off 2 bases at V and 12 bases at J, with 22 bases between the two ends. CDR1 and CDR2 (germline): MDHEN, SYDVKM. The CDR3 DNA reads TGTGCCAGCAGTTTAATTTCAAATGGACGCTCAAGGCACACCTTC. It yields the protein CASSLISNGRSRHTF.

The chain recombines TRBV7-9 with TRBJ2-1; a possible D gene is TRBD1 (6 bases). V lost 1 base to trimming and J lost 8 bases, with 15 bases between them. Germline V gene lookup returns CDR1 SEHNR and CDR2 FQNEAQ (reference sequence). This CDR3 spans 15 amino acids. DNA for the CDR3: TGTGCCAGCAGCTTAGGACAGGCCAAGGGGGATGAGCAGTTCTTC. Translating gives CASSLGQAKGDEQFF.

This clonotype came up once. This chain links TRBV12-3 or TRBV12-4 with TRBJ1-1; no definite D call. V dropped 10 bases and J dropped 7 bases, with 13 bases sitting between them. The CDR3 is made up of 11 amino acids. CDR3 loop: CAIDPRREAFF. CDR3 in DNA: TGTGCCATCGACCCTAGGCGTGAAGCTTTCTTT.

Here the CDR3 reads CSAREPQGVGYEQYF. CDR3 sequence (DNA): TGCAGTGCTAGAGAACCGCAGGGGGTTGGTTACGAGCAGTACTTC. V is TRBV20-1 and J is TRBJ2-7; TRBD1 matches at 7 bases. Germline V gives CDR1 DFQATT, CDR2 SNEGSKA (reference sequence). V lost 0 bases to trimming and J lost 4 bases; unmatched junction nucleotides: 9. There are 15 residues in the CDR3.